This T cell receptor (beta chain) originates from a study of immune evolution from preneoplasia to lung adenocarcinoma. General study points: Normal lung had highest clonality; later lesions appeared denser, more diverse.

TCRdb keeps only in-frame clones here, not all; method: immunoSEQ multiplex PCR. Here the sample spans over 6,000 clones, roughly three quarters being singletons. Patients had resection in Japan or China between the mid-2010s and the late 2010s. Deletions cut 5 bases from V and 0 bases from J, with 3 bases between. This CDR3 has 12 residues. Per germline, CDR1 SGHAT and CDR2 FQNNGV. Notes on this clone: The antigen is undetermined.

Sequenced sample: FFPE invasive lung adenocarcinoma tissue. This TCR was recovered from a person in their fifties with lung adenocarcinoma. The gene calls are TRBV11-2 and TRBJ2-3, with D hard to call. CDR3 sequence: CASSRSTDTQYF. In DNA, the CDR3 is TGTGCCAGCAGCCGAAGCACAGATACGCAGTATTTT. Together with reference TRBV11-2 and TRBJ2-3, the CDR3 gives the full variable domain: EAGVAQSPRYKIIEKRQSVAFWCNPISGHATLYWYQQILGQGPKLLIQFQNNGVVDDSQLPKDRFSAERLKGVDSTLKIQPAKLEDSAVYLCASSRSTDTQYFGPGTRLTVL.